This T cell receptor (beta chain) was retrieved from a study of shared clonotypes between healthy human individuals. Study-level findings and limits: Non-shared clonotypes had lower generation probabilities than those shared by all four donors.

V lost 5 bases and J lost 4, with 12 bases in between. The CDR3 loop spans 14 amino acids. CDR1 MDHEN and CDR2 SYDVKM come from the germline V gene. Comments on this clone: Its cognate antigen is unknown.

Across several immunoSEQ plates, the genomic DNA of each subset was split evenly. Using immunoSEQ multiplex PCR, the repertoire was profiled, and TCRdb retains in-frame clones only, with some absent. Among some 1,400,000 clones listed, roughly 96% were seen once. A CD45RA+ naive subset and a CD45RA-negative memory subset were split from CD4+ cells. Input material: naive CD4+ T cells sorted from blood. As for subset: CD45RA+ positively selected. The TCR sequence derives from a man younger than 40 in good health. The rearrangement joins TRBV28 to TRBJ2-1; no reliable D call. The CDR3 spells CASSPPQTYNEQFF. The CDR3 region has the DNA TGTGCCAGCAGTCCCCCGCAGACTTACAATGAGCAGTTCTTC.